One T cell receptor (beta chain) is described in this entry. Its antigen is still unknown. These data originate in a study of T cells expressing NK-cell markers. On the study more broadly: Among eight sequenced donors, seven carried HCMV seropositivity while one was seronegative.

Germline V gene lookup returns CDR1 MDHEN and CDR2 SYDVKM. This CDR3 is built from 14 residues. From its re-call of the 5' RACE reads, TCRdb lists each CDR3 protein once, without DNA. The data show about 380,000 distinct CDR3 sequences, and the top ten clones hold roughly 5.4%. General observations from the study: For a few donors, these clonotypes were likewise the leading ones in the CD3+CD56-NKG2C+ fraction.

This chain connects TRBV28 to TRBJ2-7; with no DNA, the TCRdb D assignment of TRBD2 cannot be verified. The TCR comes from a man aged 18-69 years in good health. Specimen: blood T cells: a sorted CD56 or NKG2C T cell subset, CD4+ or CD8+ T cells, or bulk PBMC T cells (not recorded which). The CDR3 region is CASTVTLGRYEQYF. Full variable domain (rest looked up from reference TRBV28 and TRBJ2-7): DVKVTQSSRYLVKRTGEKVFLECVQDMDHENMFWYRQDPGLGLRLIYFSYDVKMKEKGDIPEGYSVSREKKERFSLILESASTNQTSMYLCASTVTLGRYEQYFGPGTRLTVT.